Below are 21 T cell receptor beta chains sequenced from a single sample in a study of blood T cell repertoires in COVID-19. The data were produced by immunoSEQ multiplex PCR, yet TCRdb's version contains in-frame clones alone and is incomplete. The table lists 150,000 to 200,000 clones, roughly 84% of them singletons. Sequenced material: peripheral blood. The receptors come from a woman aged 55-69 years with acute or convalescent COVID-19.

The chain has TRBV30 and TRBJ1-6, with 9 bases that match TRBD1. J lost 8 bases, V lost 2 bases, and 4 bases had no gene match. CDR3 size: 14 residues. Germline assignment: CDR1 GTSNPN and CDR2 SVGIG (reference sequence). DNA of the CDR3: TGTGCCTGGAGTCGGGACAGGGTCGATTCACCCCTCCACTTT. This codes for CAWSRDRVDSPLHF. Together with reference TRBV30 and TRBJ1-6, the CDR3 gives the full variable domain: SQTIHQWPATLVQPVGSPLSLECTVEGTSNPNLYWYRQAAGRGLQLLFYSVGIGQISSEVPQNLSASRPQDRQFILSSKKLLLSDSGFYLCAWSRDRVDSPLHFGNGTRLTVT.

The chain joins TRBV7-6 to TRBJ2-1; 9 bases are shared with TRBD2. Germline assignment: CDR1 SGHVS and CDR2 FNYEAQ. Unmatched junction bases numbered 5, after V lost 5 bases and J lost 0 bases. CDR3 length equals 16 residues. The CDR3 protein is CASSRGLAASYNEQFF. CDR3 coding DNA: TGTGCCAGCAGCAGGGGACTAGCCGCCTCCTACAATGAGCAGTTCTTC.

The J gene is TRBJ2-1, the V gene TRBV7-9; maybe TRBD2 (7 bases). The CDR3 runs to 15 residues. With 4 bases removed from V and 3 bases from J, the gap between germline ends came to 13 bases. Germline-derived CDR1 and CDR2 are SEHNR and FQNEAQ (reference sequence). The CDR3 is CASSYLGGGYNEQFF. In nucleotides, the CDR3 is TGTGCCAGCAGCTACCTAGGGGGGGGCTACAATGAGCAGTTCTTC. The full variable domain, in which reference TRBV7-9 and TRBJ2-1 provide the parts outside the CDR3, is DTGVSQNPRHKITKRGQNVTFRCDPISEHNRLYWYRQTLGQGPEFLTYFQNEAQLEKSRLLSDRFSAERPKGSFSTLEIQRTEQGDSAMYLCASSYLGGGYNEQFFGPGTRLTVL.

This clone occurred once. The chain combines TRBV20-1 with TRBJ1-4; 7 bases line up with TRBD1. The length of the CDR3 is 16 residues. Germline values: CDR1 DFQATT, CDR2 SNEGSKA (reference sequence). Trimming removed 3 bases from V and 5 bases from J; junction bases left unmatched: 12. In DNA form, the CDR3 reads TGCAGTGCTAGTTCCCTCGGGACAGCCTACAATGAAAAACTGTTTTTT. Its translation: CSASSLGTAYNEKLFF.

The chain links TRBV5-8 to TRBJ2-3, with 14 positions matching TRBD2. Germline lookup yields CDR1 SGHTS and CDR2 YDEGEE. Unmatched junction bases numbered 5, after V lost 4 bases and J lost 7 bases. The CDR3 is 15 residues long. This CDR3 reads CASSQGLAGVHTQYF. The DNA of the CDR3 is TGTGCCAGCAGCCAGGGACTAGCGGGGGTTCATACGCAGTATTTT.

This clone was picked up a small number of times. The chain combines TRBV9 with TRBJ2-5; possible D gene TRBD2, 5 bases. Germline CDR1 SGDLS, CDR2 YYNGEE. Deletions cut 5 bases from V and 5 bases from J, with 16 bases between. This CDR3 region has 14 residues. CDR3 amino acids: CASSKLVTGETQYF. The CDR3 DNA reads as TGTGCCAGCAGTAAACTGGTGACGGGGGAGACCCAGTACTTC.

The chain uses TRBV27 and TRBJ2-2, with 7 positions matching TRBD1. This CDR3 comprises 13 residues. J gave up 0 bases and V 10 bases, and 2 bases lay outside the gene matches. The V gene's germline CDR1 is MNHEY and CDR2 SMNVEV (reference sequence). CDR3 in amino acids: CAIGTANTGELFF. The CDR3 bases are TGTGCCATCGGGACAGCGAACACCGGGGAGCTGTTTTTT.

This chain uses TRBV6-5 with TRBJ1-6; 7 bases fit TRBD1. The V gene's germline CDR1 is MNHEY and CDR2 SVGAGI. The CDR3 runs to 15 residues. After removal of 7 bases from V and 10 bases from J, the junction contained 13 bases not matched to a gene. CDR3 in DNA: TGTGCCAGCACCCAAAACAGGGGATGGCAATCACCCCTCCACTTT. Its translation: CASTQNRGWQSPLHF.

This chain uses TRBV5-4 with TRBJ2-2; 7 nucleotides line up with TRBD1. The germline gives CDR1 SGHNT, CDR2 YYREEE (reference sequence). J lost 4 bases, V lost 6 bases, and 9 bases had no gene match. CDR3 length: 15 amino acids. CDR3 region: CASTVSDRSTGELFF. In nucleotides, the CDR3 is TGTGCCAGCACCGTATCGGACAGGAGCACCGGGGAGCTGTTTTTT.

This chain links TRBV19 with TRBJ1-1; the match to TRBD1 covers 9 bases. Germline V gives CDR1 LNHDA, CDR2 SQIVND (reference sequence). With 2 bases clipped from V and 2 bases from J, the junction kept 12 bases outside the gene matches. The CDR3 totals 18 residues. Here the CDR3 DNA reads TGTGCCAGTAGTATACCGCCTTGGACAGGGGATTTCAACACTGAAGCTTTCTTT. It codes for CASSIPPWTGDFNTEAFF.

The J gene is TRBJ1-6, the V gene TRBV5-6, with D maybe TRBD1 (6 bases). V lost 4 bases and J 4 bases, leaving 15 bases between the germline ends. The CDR3 loop spans 16 amino acids. Per germline, CDR1 SGHDT and CDR2 YYEEEE. This CDR3 is CASSRIPGQYNSPLHF. Here the CDR3 DNA reads TGTGCCAGCAGCCGAATACCGGGACAATATAATTCACCCCTCCACTTT.

The genes are TRBV2 and TRBJ1-2; maybe TRBD1 (5 bases). Between the trimmed V and J ends, which lost 6 bases and 3 bases, there was a span of 11 bases. The length of the CDR3 is 13 residues. Per germline, CDR1 SNHLY and CDR2 FYNNEI. The CDR3 DNA reads as TGTGCCAGCAGCCTAGGACAAGACTATGGCTACACCTTC. Translated: CASSLGQDYGYTF.

This clone showed up just a few times. This chain joins TRBV19 and TRBJ2-5, with D possibly being TRBD1 (6 bases). With 3 bases removed from V and 5 bases from J, the gap between germline ends came to 10 bases. The germline gives CDR1 LNHDA, CDR2 SQIVND (reference sequence). The CDR3 loop spans 13 amino acids. The DNA for the CDR3 is TGTGCCAGTAGTATGAACAGGGACGAGACCCAGTACTTC. This encodes CASSMNRDETQYF.

There are a few counts of this clone. The chain carries TRBV6-2 or TRBV6-3 and TRBJ1-5, with TRBD1 matching over 7 bases. Germline lookup yields CDR1 MNHEY and CDR2 SVGEGT. The CDR3 length is 15 residues. The ends lost 5 bases at V and 4 bases at J; junction bases unmatched: 8. The CDR3 DNA reads TGTGCCAGCAGTCCATATTGGGACAGAAATCAGCCCCAGCATTTT. It encodes CASSPYWDRNQPQHF.

The rearrangement uses TRBV6-4 and TRBJ1-1; tentative D call: TRBD1 (5 bases). Germline V lookup: CDR1 MRHNA, CDR2 SNTAGT. This CDR3 comprises 13 residues. Trimming took off 2 bases at V and 1 base at J, with 5 bases between the two ends. CDR3 bases: TGTGCCAGCAGTGACCAGGGGAACACTGAAGCTTTCTTT. As protein: CASSDQGNTEAFF.

The chain carries TRBV9 and TRBJ1-1; TRBD1 matches 10 bases. With 3 bases clipped from V and 6 bases from J, the junction kept 8 bases outside the gene matches. CDR1 is SGDLS, CDR2 YYNGEE, per germline. This CDR3 is built from 15 residues. This chain's CDR3 is CASSEGQGISAEAFF. CDR3 DNA sequence: TGTGCCAGCAGCGAGGGACAGGGGATAAGCGCTGAAGCTTTCTTT.

This chain joins TRBV15 and TRBJ1-2, with TRBD1 matching over 9 bases. From germline, CDR1 is LNHNV and CDR2 YYDKDF (reference sequence). Trimming cost V 1 base and J 5 bases; bases outside gene matches: 5. This CDR3 is built from 15 residues. The chain's CDR3 is CATSRGGTGRYGYTF. DNA for the CDR3: TGTGCCACCAGCAGAGGGGGGACAGGGAGATATGGCTACACCTTC.

The rearrangement uses TRBV18 and TRBJ2-7, with TRBD2 matching 8 bases. Germline-derived CDR1 and CDR2 are KGHSH and LQKENI. The junction had 8 bases not matched to a gene; V was cut back by 2 bases and J by 2 bases. The CDR3 is made up of 16 amino acids. CDR3 region: CASSPTLAGSPYEQYF. In DNA form, the CDR3 reads TGTGCCAGCTCACCAACCCTAGCGGGTTCACCCTACGAGCAGTACTTC.

In its sample, this clone was seen a few times. The chain uses TRBV7-8 and TRBJ2-5, with a weak D call TRBD2 (6 bases). The CDR3 is 16 amino acids. The V gene lost 2 bases and the J gene lost 0 bases, with 13 bases spanning the gap. Germline CDR1 reads SGHVS; CDR2 reads FQNEAQ. The DNA of the CDR3 is TGTGCCAGCAGCTTACCGGGGGTCTCGTACCAAGAGACCCAGTACTTC. Translated: CASSLPGVSYQETQYF.

The V and J genes are TRBV19 and TRBJ1-2; 9 bases align to TRBD1. The CDR3 runs 16 residues. After removal of 3 bases from V and 0 bases from J, the junction contained 5 bases not matched to a gene. Germline V CDR1 and CDR2: LNHDA, SQIVND (reference sequence). The CDR3 bases are TGTGCCAGTAGTATCTACGACAGGGGGGCTAACTATGGCTACACCTTC. It codes for CASSIYDRGANYGYTF.

The rearrangement links TRBV19 to TRBJ1-3; D is undetermined. CDR3 size: 15 residues. Trimming cost V 5 bases and J 0 bases, with 11 bases left between them. CDR1 LNHDA and CDR2 SQIVND come from the germline V gene (reference sequence). This chain's CDR3 is CASSRTASSGNTIYF. For the CDR3, the DNA is TGTGCCAGTAGTCGGACTGCGAGCTCTGGAAACACCATATATTTT.